These 28 T cell receptor beta chains originate from one sample sequenced in a study of cytomegalovirus exposure and HLA in healthy donors. Amplification used 60 Vbeta primers and 13 Jbeta primers. Method: immunoSEQ multiplex PCR; TCRdb's copy keeps in-frame clones and lacks some. The sample lists 90,000 or so clones, approximately 80% occurring once. Input material: PBMCs. The origin of the receptors is a woman aged 45-59 years in good health and CMV-seropositive.

Concerning this clone: The junction departs from the called germline gene at one end, perhaps through a read error. The chain joins TRBV2 to TRBJ2-1; tentatively, D is TRBD1 (6 bases). The CDR3 runs to 12 residues. Germline V lookup: CDR1 SNHLY, CDR2 FYNNEI. The CDR3 DNA is TGTGCCAGCACAAGATCAGGGGCCGCCGACATCTTC. Its translation: CASTRSGAADIF.

This CDR3 reads CASSYLSSTDTQYF. Written as DNA, the CDR3 is TGCGCCAGCAGCTACCTCAGTAGCACAGATACGCAGTATTTT. This chain links TRBV5-1 with TRBJ2-3; D is undetermined. Trimming removed 3 bases at V and 0 bases at J, with 8 bases between. CDR3 length equals 14 residues. CDR1 SGHRS and CDR2 YFSETQ come from the germline V gene.

This chain links TRBV19 with TRBJ1-1, with TRBD1 identical over 10 bases. J was trimmed by 1 base and V by 3 bases; bases with no gene match: 2. Germline V gene lookup returns CDR1 LNHDA and CDR2 SQIVND (reference sequence). The CDR3 covers 15 residues. The CDR3, as DNA: TGTGCCAGTAGTATTCGGGACAGGGGGAACACTGAAGCTTTCTTT. Translated, it gives CASSIRDRGNTEAFF.

This chain connects TRBV7-3 to TRBJ2-2; TRBD2 might be the D (6 bases). Germline V gene data show CDR1 as SGHTA and CDR2 as FQGTGA. CDR3 size: 13 residues. V dropped 5 bases and J dropped 6 bases, with 10 bases sitting between them. The CDR3 is CASSRIAAGELFF. The DNA for the CDR3 is TGTGCCAGCAGCCGCATAGCGGCCGGGGAGCTGTTTTTT.

This clone was seen only once. The gene calls are TRBV10-3 and TRBJ2-7; tentative D call: TRBD1 (5 bases). The CDR3 loop spans 12 amino acids. Germline CDR1 ENHRY, CDR2 SYGVKD. V was trimmed by 4 bases and J by 4 bases, leaving 8 bases between them. The CDR3 here is CAISVQGYEQYV. The CDR3, as DNA: TGTGCCATCAGTGTTCAGGGTTACGAGCAGTACGTC.

The chain combines TRBV7-3 with TRBJ2-5, with 7 positions matching TRBD2. The CDR3 totals 15 residues. Trimming at V came to 2 bases and at J to 5 bases, leaving 8 bases not matched to a gene. Germline V lookup: CDR1 SGHTA, CDR2 FQGTGA. The CDR3 sequence: CASSLLGEGGETQYF. CDR3 DNA: TGTGCCAGCAGCTTATTGGGGGAGGGCGGGGAGACCCAGTACTTC.

This clone was observed a single time. CDR3 nucleotides: TGCGCCAGCAGCCAAGGACAGGGGGCCTACGAGCAGTACGTC. It translates to CASSQGQGAYEQYV. The chain is built from TRBV4-1 and TRBJ2-7; 9 nucleotides agree with TRBD1. Germline-derived CDR1 and CDR2 are MGHRA and YSYEKL. CDR3 length equals 14 residues. Trimming removed 1 base from V and 2 bases from J; junction bases left unmatched: 0.

The V and J genes are TRBV7-3 and TRBJ2-3; tentatively, D is TRBD2 (5 bases). Trimming took off 5 bases at V and 4 bases at J, with 10 bases between the two ends. The germline V gene has CDR1 SGHTA and CDR2 FQGTGA. CDR3 size: 13 residues. This CDR3 reads CASSTGLSDTQYF. Written as DNA, the CDR3 is TGTGCCAGCAGCACGGGGTTGTCAGATACGCAGTATTTT. The full variable domain, in which reference TRBV7-3 and TRBJ2-3 provide the parts outside the CDR3, is GAGVSQTPSNKVTEKGKYVELRCDPISGHTALYWYRQSLGQGPEFLIYFQGTGAADDSGLPNDRFFAVRPEGSVSTLKIQRTERGDSAVYLCASSTGLSDTQYFGPGTRLTVL.

The V call is TRBV9, the J call TRBJ2-1; 10 positions agree with TRBD2. There are 17 residues in the CDR3. Unmatched junction bases numbered 7, after V lost 0 bases and J lost 4 bases. CDR1 and CDR2 (germline): SGDLS, YYNGEE. The CDR3 DNA is TGTGCCAGCAGCGTAGAAAGCGGGGGGGCTCTTTACAATGAGCAGTTCTTC. Translation: CASSVESGGALYNEQFF. Full variable domain (outside the CDR3, taken from reference TRBV9 and TRBJ2-1): DSGVTQTPKHLITATGQRVTLRCSPRSGDLSVYWYQQSLDQGLQFLIQYYNGEERAKGNILERFSAQQFPDLHSELNLSSLELGDSALYFCASSVESGGALYNEQFFGPGTRLTVL.

The rearrangement joins TRBV5-1 to TRBJ2-7; 8 nucleotides align to TRBD1. The CDR3 runs to 15 residues. Germline values: CDR1 SGHRS, CDR2 YFSETQ. After removal of 4 bases from V and 2 bases from J, the junction contained 8 bases not matched to a gene. CDR3 sequence reads: CASSPGQGSTYEQYF. CDR3 in DNA: TGCGCCAGCAGCCCTGGACAGGGTTCGACCTACGAGCAGTACTTC. Looking up the rest from reference TRBV5-1 and TRBJ2-7 gives the full variable domain: KAGVTQTPRYLIKTRGQQVTLSCSPISGHRSVSWYQQTPGQGLQFLFEYFSETQRNKGNFPGRFSGRQFSNSRSEMNVSTLELGDSALYLCASSPGQGSTYEQYFGPGTRLTVT.

This chain uses TRBV9 with TRBJ2-3; D not resolved. Trimming took off 2 bases at V and 4 bases at J, with 5 bases between the two ends. Per the germline V gene, CDR1 is SGDLS and CDR2 is YYNGEE. This CDR3 has 12 residues. As DNA, the CDR3 is TGTGCCAGCAGCGTCTACGCAGATACGCAGTATTTT. Translating gives CASSVYADTQYF.

The V gene is TRBV4-1, the J gene TRBJ2-5; TRBD2 aligns across 8 bases. Looked up from germline, CDR1 is MGHRA and CDR2 is YSYEKL. J gave up 4 bases and V 0 bases, and 7 bases lay outside the gene matches. This CDR3 contains 16 residues. CDR3 sequence (DNA): TGCGCCAGCAGCCAAGATAGTGCAGCGGGAGTAGAGACCCAGTACTTC. This codes for CASSQDSAAGVETQYF.

V gene TRBV28 combines with J gene TRBJ1-1; D is possibly TRBD1 (5 bases). This CDR3 contains 13 residues. Germline CDR1 is MDHEN and CDR2 is SYDVKM. Trimming removed 1 base at V and 6 bases at J, with 9 bases between. The CDR3 nucleotides are TGTGCCAGCAGTTTATCGCAGGGCGCTGAAGCTTTCTTT. Translating gives CASSLSQGAEAFF.

The chain carries TRBV11-3 and TRBJ1-1; D gene unclear. The germline gives CDR1 SGHNT, CDR2 YENEEA. The CDR3 is 13 amino acids. V lost 4 bases to trimming and J lost 1 base, with 7 bases between them. CDR3: CASSSGPNTEAFF. CDR3 sequence (DNA): TGTGCCAGCAGCTCAGGTCCGAACACTGAAGCTTTCTTT.

CDR3 nucleotide sequence: TGTGCCAGTGGGAATAGAGACCTAGCCGATCAGTTCTTC. Protein product: CASGNRDLADQFF. The V call is TRBV19, the J call TRBJ2-1; D possibly corresponds to TRBD2 (5 bases). The CDR3 covers 13 residues. The germline V gene encodes CDR1 LNHDA and CDR2 SQIVND (reference sequence). Trimming left V 8 bases short and J 13 bases short, with 21 bases between.

The chain joins TRBV18 to TRBJ1-2; 9 bases map to TRBD1. The V and J ends lost 8 bases and 8 bases, in that order; junction bases with no gene match: 6. Germline values: CDR1 KGHSH, CDR2 LQKENI. The CDR3 loop spans 12 amino acids. The CDR3, as DNA: TGTGCCAGCACAGAGACAGGGGGAGGCTACACCTTC. Translating it yields CASTETGGGYTF.

The V call is TRBV6-1, the J call TRBJ2-1; D unclear. The CDR3 length is 14 residues. The V and J ends lost 8 bases and 0 bases respectively, with 11 bases between them. Germline CDR1 reads MNHNS; CDR2 reads SASEGT. The CDR3 DNA is TGTGCCAGCTTTCTTCCGGGCTCCTACAATGAGCAGTTCTTC. It translates to CASFLPGSYNEQFF.

The chain carries TRBV7-6 and TRBJ2-1, with TRBD1 matching 8 bases. The CDR3 spans 16 residues. Trimming took 1 base from V and 4 from J; bases not matched to a gene: 6. CDR1 is SGHVS, CDR2 FNYEAQ, per germline. CDR3 in DNA: TGTGCCAGCAGCTTAGTAAGGACAGGGTTATACAATGAGCAGTTCTTC. Residues: CASSLVRTGLYNEQFF.

The chain recombines TRBV6-5 with TRBJ1-4; 9 bases align to TRBD1. CDR3 length: 15 amino acids. In germline, CDR1 is MNHEY, CDR2 SVGAGI. The ends lost 4 bases at V and 7 bases at J; junction bases unmatched: 7. Here the CDR3 reads CASSSHRGRSEKLFF. The CDR3 DNA reads as TGTGCCAGCAGTTCCCACAGGGGGCGAAGTGAAAAACTGTTTTTT.

The chain carries TRBV7-9 and TRBJ1-1; D ambiguous. This CDR3 spans 13 amino acids. CDR1 SEHNR and CDR2 FQNEAQ come from the germline V gene (reference sequence). Between the trimmed V and J ends, which lost 4 bases and 3 bases, there was a span of 9 bases. The CDR3 sequence: CASSSRRDTEAFF. CDR3 bases: TGTGCCAGCAGCTCGAGGCGGGACACTGAAGCTTTCTTT.

The chain has TRBV19 and TRBJ2-5; D perhaps matches TRBD2 (5 bases). The J call may be in error: the DNA end matches TRBJ2-7 better. CDR1 is LNHDA and CDR2 is SQIVND in the germline V gene (reference sequence). The CDR3 length is 14 residues. CDR3 in DNA: TGTGCCAGTAGTCCCCGGGCTGAGGGCTACGAGCAGTACTTC. Protein product: CASSPRAEGYEQYF.

This clone occurred a few times. The V and J genes are TRBV19 and TRBJ2-5; 7 bases agree with TRBD1. V lost 8 bases to trimming and J lost 4 bases; unmatched junction nucleotides: 7. This CDR3 has 13 residues. Germline CDR1 and CDR2: LNHDA and SQIVND (reference sequence). CDR3 nucleotide sequence: TGTGCCAGTCGACAGGGTGGGCCAGAGACCCAGTACTTC. Its translation is CASRQGGPETQYF. Supplemented by reference TRBV19 and TRBJ2-5, the full variable domain reads DGGITQSPKYLFRKEGQNVTLSCEQNLNHDAMYWYRQDPGQGLRLIYYSQIVNDFQKGDIAEGYSVSREKKESFPLTVTSAQKNPTAFYLCASRQGGPETQYFGPGTRLLVL.

The rearrangement uses TRBV6-5 and TRBJ2-5; possibly TRBD1 for D (6 bases). The germline V gene encodes CDR1 MNHEY and CDR2 SVGAGI. The CDR3 runs 14 residues. V shed 6 bases and J shed 9 bases, with 20 bases lying between them. The CDR3 is CASRATGFPTAQYF. The CDR3, as DNA: TGTGCCAGCAGGGCTACAGGGTTCCCCACGGCCCAGTACTTC.

This rearrangement joins TRBV19 to TRBJ2-6; 7 nucleotides align to TRBD1. The germline V gene encodes CDR1 LNHDA and CDR2 SQIVND (reference sequence). The CDR3 contains 16 residues. V shed 6 bases, J shed 4 bases, and the junction held 9 bases outside the gene matches. Written as DNA, the CDR3 is TGTGCCAGTAGCTCAGACAGGGATTCCGGGGCCAACGTCCTGACTTTC. Residues: CASSSDRDSGANVLTF. The variable domain in full, with the rest retrieved from reference TRBV19 and TRBJ2-6, is DGGITQSPKYLFRKEGQNVTLSCEQNLNHDAMYWYRQDPGQGLRLIYYSQIVNDFQKGDIAEGYSVSREKKESFPLTVTSAQKNPTAFYLCASSSDRDSGANVLTFGAGSRLTVL.

This sequence joins TRBV5-4 and TRBJ2-1, with 12 bases aligning to TRBD2. The CDR3 has 16 amino acids. Germline CDR1 is SGHNT and CDR2 is YYREEE (reference sequence). V dropped 2 bases and J dropped 7; count of bases not matched to a gene: 7. This chain's CDR3 is CASSFQTSGRMNEQFF. The CDR3 bases are TGTGCCAGCAGCTTTCAGACTAGCGGGAGAATGAATGAGCAGTTCTTC.

This clone was seen only once. The V call is TRBV10-3, the J call TRBJ2-3; no firm D call. This CDR3 has 14 residues. The V gene's germline CDR1 is ENHRY and CDR2 SYGVKD. Between the trimmed V and J ends, which lost 10 bases and 2 bases, there was a span of 16 bases. The CDR3 spells CATSPQFNTDTQYF. In DNA form, the CDR3 reads TGTGCCACCAGCCCCCAGTTTAACACAGATACGCAGTATTTT.

This chain joins TRBV5-1 and TRBJ2-3, with D possibly TRBD2 on 5 matching bases. The CDR3 sequence is 17 residues long. With 0 bases removed from V and 4 bases from J, the gap between germline ends came to 18 bases. The germline gives CDR1 SGHRS, CDR2 YFSETQ. CDR3 coding DNA: TGCGCCAGCAGCTTGGCCGGTCCTCGGGAACTCCCAGATACGCAGTATTTT. Translating it yields CASSLAGPRELPDTQYF.

The chain uses TRBV5-5 and TRBJ1-2, with no clear D. Germline-derived CDR1 and CDR2 are SGHKS and YYEKEE (reference sequence). With 1 base removed from V and 4 bases from J, the gap between germline ends came to 20 bases. CDR3 length: 17 residues. CDR3 residues: CASSLLPPGLRGYGYTF. CDR3 DNA: TGTGCCAGCAGCTTGCTTCCGCCCGGTCTGCGGGGCTATGGCTACACCTTC.